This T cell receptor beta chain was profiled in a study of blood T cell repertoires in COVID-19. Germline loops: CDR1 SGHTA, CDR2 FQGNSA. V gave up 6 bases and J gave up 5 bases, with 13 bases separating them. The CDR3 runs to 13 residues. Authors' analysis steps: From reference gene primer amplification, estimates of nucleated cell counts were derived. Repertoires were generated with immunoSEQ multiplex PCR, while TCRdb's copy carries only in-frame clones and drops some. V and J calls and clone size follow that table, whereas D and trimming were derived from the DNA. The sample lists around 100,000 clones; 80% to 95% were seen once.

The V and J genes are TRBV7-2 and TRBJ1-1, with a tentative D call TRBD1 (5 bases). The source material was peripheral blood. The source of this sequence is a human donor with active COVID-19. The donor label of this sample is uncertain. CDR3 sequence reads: CASSSRVGTEAFF. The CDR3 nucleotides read TGTGCCAGCAGTAGCAGGGTAGGTACTGAAGCTTTCTTT.